These 20 T cell receptor beta chains were sequenced from one sample in a study of control samples from healthy donors and cancer patients. Clones were read by immunoSEQ multiplex PCR, and TCRdb kept only the in-frame ones, dropping some. Of approximately 49,000 clones in the sample, about 86% were seen once. The sample consisted of PBMCs. The receptors originated from a woman between 50 and 59 years old with lung cancer.

The chain joins TRBV6-6 to TRBJ2-1; D uncertain. The length of the CDR3 is 13 residues. V was clipped by 2 bases and J by 4 bases, with 6 bases between them. Germline CDR1 is MNHNY and CDR2 is SVGAGI (reference sequence). The CDR3 region has the DNA TGTGCCAGCAGTTACGACTCGTACAATGAGCAGTTCTTC. This encodes CASSYDSYNEQFF.

This clone occurred once. This chain joins TRBV18 and TRBJ1-1; 8 bases line up with TRBD1. V lost 6 bases, J lost 7 bases, and 7 bases stayed unmatched. Looked up from germline, CDR1 is KGHSH and CDR2 is LQKENI. This CDR3 contains 13 residues. The CDR3 nucleotides read TGTGCCAGCTCCCCGGGACAGGTGTTTGAAGCTTTCTTT. Amino acid sequence: CASSPGQVFEAFF.

V and J are TRBV7-9 and TRBJ2-2; 7 bases line up with TRBD1. V was clipped by 10 bases and J by 1 base; unmatched bases: 3. The germline V gene has CDR1 SEHNR and CDR2 FQNEAQ (reference sequence). This CDR3 has 13 residues. CDR3 nucleotide sequence: TGTGCCATAAGACAGGGGAACACCGGGGAGCTGTTTTTT. Its translation: CAIRQGNTGELFF.

The CDR3 nucleotides are TGCAGTGGACAGGGCCCCTATGGCTACACCTTC. Residues: CSGQGPYGYTF. V usage is TRBV20-1 and J usage is TRBJ1-2; 7 nucleotides align to TRBD1. The trim removed 7 bases at V and 4 bases at J, leaving 3 bases unmatched. The CDR3 has 11 amino acids. Per germline, CDR1 DFQATT and CDR2 SNEGSKA (reference sequence).

In nucleotides, the CDR3 is TGTGCCAGCAGTTTTCGGGGAGCCAACTATGGCTACACCTTC. It specifies CASSFRGANYGYTF. The chain is built from TRBV27 and TRBJ1-2; D remains ambiguous. Germline values: CDR1 MNHEY, CDR2 SMNVEV (reference sequence). The CDR3 is 14 residues long. The ends were cut back, 3 bases at V and 2 bases at J, with 10 bases in the middle.

This clone was found once. The chain is built from TRBV6-2 or TRBV6-3 and TRBJ1-1; no clear D. V lost 5 bases and J lost 0, with 7 bases in between. The CDR3 is made up of 13 amino acids. Germline V gene sequence: CDR1 MNHEY, CDR2 SVGEGT. The CDR3 loop is CASSEAMNTEAFF. CDR3 bases: TGTGCCAGCAGTGAGGCGATGAACACTGAAGCTTTCTTT.

The chain is built from TRBV5-1 and TRBJ2-5; 9 bases match TRBD2. The J segment lost 5 bases and the V segment lost 6 bases, leaving 8 bases of the junction unmatched. The germline V gene encodes CDR1 SGHRS and CDR2 YFSETQ. The CDR3 is 14 residues long. CDR3 loop: CASTSGLAVETQYF. DNA for the CDR3: TGCGCCAGCACTTCGGGACTAGCTGTGGAGACCCAGTACTTC.

The chain links TRBV7-9 to TRBJ1-1; 7 bases line up with TRBD1. CDR3 size: 12 residues. V shed 5 bases and J 7 bases; nucleotides not matched to a gene: 4. From germline, CDR1 is SEHNR and CDR2 FQNEAQ (reference sequence). In DNA form, the CDR3 reads TGTGCCAGCAGCCGTACAGGGGTTGAAGCTTTCTTT. Its protein product is CASSRTGVEAFF.

The table lists this clone with a count of one. The J gene is TRBJ1-1, the V gene TRBV7-9; 8 nucleotides line up with TRBD1. Unmatched junction bases numbered 13, after V lost 7 bases and J lost 3 bases. CDR3 length: 16 amino acids. The V gene's germline CDR1 is SEHNR and CDR2 FQNEAQ (reference sequence). The DNA for the CDR3 is TGTGCCAGCACCTCGAAAGGACAGGGTGCGGACACTGAAGCTTTCTTT. Its protein product is CASTSKGQGADTEAFF. The full variable domain, with the rest looked up from reference TRBV7-9 and TRBJ1-1, is DTGVSQNPRHKITKRGQNVTFRCDPISEHNRLYWYRQTLGQGPEFLTYFQNEAQLEKSRLLSDRFSAERPKGSFSTLEIQRTEQGDSAMYLCASTSKGQGADTEAFFGQGTRLTVV.

This clone was counted once. The rearrangement links TRBV7-9 to TRBJ2-2; D is undetermined. The V gene lost 0 bases and the J gene lost 5 bases, with 10 bases spanning the gap. The CDR3 loop spans 15 amino acids. The V gene's germline CDR1 is SEHNR and CDR2 FQNEAQ (reference sequence). CDR3 coding DNA: TGTGCCAGCAGCTTAGCTTCTCCCGGTACCGGGGAGCTGTTTTTT. It is translated as CASSLASPGTGELFF.

The rearrangement uses TRBV4-1 and TRBJ2-5, with D unresolved. This CDR3 contains 14 residues. CDR1 MGHRA and CDR2 YSYEKL come from the germline V gene. The V gene lost 2 bases and the J gene lost 5 bases, with 12 bases spanning the gap. This CDR3 reads CASSQPGPKETQYF. CDR3 sequence (DNA): TGCGCCAGCAGCCAACCGGGTCCGAAGGAGACCCAGTACTTC.

V and J are TRBV28 and TRBJ1-1; D is unresolved. Germline assignment: CDR1 MDHEN and CDR2 SYDVKM. The CDR3 is made up of 11 amino acids. V was pared by 7 bases and J by 0 bases, with 3 bases between. The CDR3 coding sequence is TGTGCCAGCATGATGAACACTGAAGCTTTCTTT. The encoded protein is CASMMNTEAFF. Full variable domain (remainder filled in from reference TRBV28 and TRBJ1-1): DVKVTQSSRYLVKRTGEKVFLECVQDMDHENMFWYRQDPGLGLRLIYFSYDVKMKEKGDIPEGYSVSREKKERFSLILESASTNQTSMYLCASMMNTEAFFGQGTRLTVV.

The chain is built from TRBV6-2 or TRBV6-3 and TRBJ1-3, with D unresolved. This CDR3 region has 14 residues. Per the germline V gene, CDR1 is MNHEY and CDR2 is SVGEGT. V was trimmed by 4 bases and J by 4 bases, leaving 11 bases between them. The CDR3 sequence is CASSFDLKGNTIYF. The CDR3, as DNA: TGTGCCAGCAGTTTCGACCTCAAGGGAAACACCATATATTTT.

The chain has TRBV19 and TRBJ1-2; D possibly corresponds to TRBD1 (6 bases). Between the trimmed V and J ends, which lost 5 bases and 4 bases, there was a span of 17 bases. The germline CDR1 and CDR2 sequences are LNHDA and SQIVND (reference sequence). CDR3 length: 15 residues. The CDR3 is CASSFGQRGGYGYTF. CDR3 coding DNA: TGTGCCAGTAGTTTTGGACAGAGGGGAGGCTATGGCTACACCTTC.

The J gene is TRBJ1-1, the V gene TRBV6-2 or TRBV6-3; D gene uncertain. Trimming removed 0 bases at V and 6 bases at J, with 11 bases between. The CDR3 totals 14 residues. The germline CDR1 and CDR2 sequences are MNHEY and SVGEGT. DNA of the CDR3: TGTGCCAGCAGTTACTCGATAAGCTCCGCTGAAGCTTTCTTT. Translation gives CASSYSISSAEAFF.

A few counts support this clone. The V and J genes are TRBV19 and TRBJ1-1; 10 nucleotides line up with TRBD1. The CDR3 loop spans 15 amino acids. The V gene end was trimmed by 1 base and the J gene end by 10 bases; junction bases not matched to a gene: 9. Germline V gives CDR1 LNHDA, CDR2 SQIVND (reference sequence). In nucleotides, the CDR3 is TGTGCCAGTAGTATAGTACTCAGACAGGGGGCAAGAGCTTTCTTT. Residues: CASSIVLRQGARAFF.

The V call is TRBV28, the J call TRBJ1-2; weak D call: TRBD1 (5 bases). This CDR3 contains 14 residues. V gave up 8 bases and J gave up 2 bases, with 15 bases separating them. Germline CDR1 MDHEN, CDR2 SYDVKM. As DNA, the CDR3 is TGTGCCAGCGGTCTTGGGACGGTAAACTATGGCTACACCTTC. It translates to CASGLGTVNYGYTF.

The CDR3 region is CASSSPRTGYSSYNSPLHF. The CDR3 DNA sequence: TGTGCCAGCAGTTCCCCCCGGACAGGCTACAGCTCCTATAATTCACCCCTCCACTTT. The rearrangement links TRBV27 to TRBJ1-6; 7 bases are a match to TRBD1. Germline V CDR1 and CDR2: MNHEY, SMNVEV (reference sequence). The length of the CDR3 is 19 residues. V shed 4 bases, J shed 0 bases, and the junction held 12 bases outside the gene matches.

The chain has TRBV9 and TRBJ1-1; no firm D call. V lost 0 bases and J lost 3, with 6 bases in between. The germline CDR1 and CDR2 sequences are SGDLS and YYNGEE. The CDR3 is made up of 13 amino acids. The CDR3 spells CASSVEVYTEAFF. CDR3 sequence (DNA): TGTGCCAGCAGCGTAGAGGTATACACTGAAGCTTTCTTT.

V is TRBV5-1 and J is TRBJ2-2; D is undetermined. The CDR3 length is 16 residues. CDR1 and CDR2 from the germline V gene are SGHRS and YFSETQ. Trimming removed 3 bases at V and 6 bases at J, with 18 bases between. The DNA of the CDR3 is TGCGCCAGCAGCTGGACGGGCCCACTTATCGCCGGGGAGCTGTTTTTT. Its protein product is CASSWTGPLIAGELFF.